This T cell receptor beta chain derives from a study of shared clonotypes between healthy human individuals. Study-level background: The study used three CD4 naive, three CD4 memory, two CD8 naive and one CD8 memory plate per donor. General study results and limits: What limited the represented genetic and exposure-history diversity was the small number of donors.

The table came from immunoSEQ multiplex PCR; TCRdb's copy has only in-frame clones and leaves some out. This sample has 1,400,000 or so clones, with 97% to 99% found just once. Turning to this clone: Its antigen is not known. One end of the junction is discordant with germline, which a read error may explain.

The CDR3 covers 12 residues. Germline CDR1 and CDR2: MNHEY and SMNVEV (reference sequence). Sequenced material: naive CD4+ T cells sorted from blood. The subset was: CD45RA+ positively selected. This sequence originates from a man aged 25 to 45 in good health. The V gene is TRBV27, the J gene TRBJ2-3; 7 bases map to TRBD1. The chain's CDR3 is CASRGWTGTQYF. The CDR3 DNA follows: TGTGCCAGCAGGGGATGGACAGGTACGCAGTATTTT.